Below, 19 T cell receptor beta chains from the same sample are listed, as sequenced in a study of regulatory T cells in long-lasting Graves disease. For TCR beta, libraries came from iRepertoire HTBI primers and Arm-PCR of CDR3 regions. A single record per CDR3 protein comes from TCRdb applying MiXCR to the multiplex PCR reads. The sample consists of about 620,000 distinct CDR3 sequences, 15% to 20% of them appearing once. Time point: newly diagnosed GD, antithyroid drugs for less than 3 months. Extracted PBMC RNA gave rise to the TCR library. The sample was also linked to a second study, of T cells in Graves' hyperthyroidism and ophthalmopathy.

This sample comprised peripheral blood mononuclear cells (PBMCs), obtained at new diagnosis, from a patient treated with antithyroid drugs. Source of these receptors: a woman in her 30s with Graves disease.

This clonotype was detected only a few times. The chain is built from TRBV5-1 and TRBJ1-6; D is perhaps TRBD1 (5 bases). The CDR3 sequence is 15 residues long. Trimming removed 2 bases at V and 8 bases at J, with 14 bases between. Germline CDR1 SGHRS, CDR2 YFSETQ. In DNA form, the CDR3 reads TGCGCCAGCAGCTTAATCTGGGGGGTCGATTCACCCCTCCACTTT. The encoded protein is CASSLIWGVDSPLHF. The variable domain in full, completed from reference TRBV5-1 and TRBJ1-6, reads KAGVTQTPRYLIKTRGQQVTLSCSPISGHRSVSWYQQTPGQGLQFLFEYFSETQRNKGNFPGRFSGRQFSNSRSEMNVSTLELGDSALYLCASSLIWGVDSPLHFGNGTRLTVT.

V is TRBV5-5 and J is TRBJ1-3; D is unresolved. CDR3 size: 14 residues. Trimming removed 3 bases at V and 0 bases at J, with 7 bases between. CDR1 SGHKS and CDR2 YYEKEE come from the germline V gene (reference sequence). For the CDR3, the DNA is TGTGCCAGCAGCTCTTTTCTCTCTGGAAACACCATATATTTT. It yields the protein CASSSFLSGNTIYF. The entire variable domain, with the rest obtained from reference TRBV5-5 and TRBJ1-3, is as follows: DAGVTQSPTHLIKTRGQQVTLRCSPISGHKSVSWYQQVLGQGPQFIFQYYEKEERGRGNFPDRFSARQFPNYSSELNVNALLLGDSALYLCASSSFLSGNTIYFGEGSWLTVV.

This chain connects TRBV27 to TRBJ2-3; D gene ambiguous. With 6 bases removed from V and 2 bases from J, the gap between germline ends came to 24 bases. This CDR3 comprises 18 residues. In germline, CDR1 is MNHEY, CDR2 SMNVEV (reference sequence). The CDR3 DNA reads TGTGCCAGCAGCCCGGACCTTAATAAAATGATATTCACAGATACGCAGTATTTT. It translates to CASSPDLNKMIFTDTQYF.

V and J are TRBV5-4 and TRBJ2-1, with D maybe TRBD2 (6 bases). V was shortened by 4 bases and J by 7 bases, with 24 bases between the two germline ends. The CDR3 consists of 17 residues. CDR1 is SGHNT and CDR2 is YYREEE in the germline V gene (reference sequence). The DNA for the CDR3 is TGTGCCAGCAGCATCGACAGCCCGACTAGTCGGAGGAATGAGCAGTTCTTC. Amino acids: CASSIDSPTSRRNEQFF.

In its sample, this clonotype was seen many times. V and J are TRBV6-2 or TRBV6-3 and TRBJ2-1; TRBD1 agrees at 7 bases. The ends lost 5 bases at V and 8 bases at J; junction bases unmatched: 12. The CDR3 runs to 15 residues. Per germline, CDR1 MNHEY and CDR2 SVGEGT. The CDR3: CASSKGGVLVDEQFF. DNA for the CDR3: TGTGCCAGCAGTAAAGGGGGCGTCTTGGTTGATGAGCAGTTCTTC.

The chain has TRBV3-1 and TRBJ1-6; D possibly corresponds to TRBD1 (5 bases). V was pared by 4 bases and J by 10 bases, with 11 bases between. Germline CDR1 LGHDT, CDR2 YNNKEL (reference sequence). This CDR3 is built from 13 residues. In nucleotides, the CDR3 is TGTGCCAGCAGCCGGTTCAGGGAATCACCCCTCCACTTT. Translating gives CASSRFRESPLHF. The whole variable domain, remainder taken from reference TRBV3-1 and TRBJ1-6, is DTAVSQTPKYLVTQMGNDKSIKCEQNLGHDTMYWYKQDSKKFLKIMFSYNNKELIINETVPNRFSPKSPDKAHLNLHINSLELGDSAVYFCASSRFRESPLHFGNGTRLTVT.

This clonotype was seen ten or more times. This chain joins TRBV2 and TRBJ2-3; possibly TRBD1 for D (5 bases). The V gene lost 3 bases and the J gene lost 0 bases, with 7 bases spanning the gap. This CDR3 is 14 amino acids long. Germline CDR1 SNHLY, CDR2 FYNNEI. The chain's CDR3 is CASSDRTSTDTQYF. Written as DNA, the CDR3 is TGTGCCAGCAGTGACAGGACAAGCACAGATACGCAGTATTTT.

The chain is built from TRBV7-2 and TRBJ1-2; perhaps TRBD1 as D (6 bases). Germline V gene data show CDR1 as SGHTA and CDR2 as FQGNSA. The CDR3 consists of 14 residues. V lost 5 bases and J 11 bases, leaving 21 bases between the germline ends. DNA for the CDR3: TGTGCCAGCAGCCCCGACGGGACAAAGAAGGCGTACACCTTC. Encoded protein: CASSPDGTKKAYTF.

In this sample, this clonotype turned up many times. The V call is TRBV12-3 or TRBV12-4, the J call TRBJ2-7; D remains ambiguous. The CDR3 is 15 amino acids. V lost 5 bases and J lost 7, with 21 bases in between. The chain's CDR3 is CASSPEVSPGREQYF. The CDR3 nucleotides are TGTGCCAGCAGTCCTGAAGTGAGTCCTGGGCGGGAGCAGTACTTC.

Ten or more counts support this clonotype. The chain has TRBV2 and TRBJ2-1; TRBD1 agrees at 7 bases. This CDR3 is 13 amino acids long. CDR1 and CDR2 (germline): SNHLY, FYNNEI. V dropped 6 bases and J dropped 3; count of bases not matched to a gene: 2. CDR3 nucleotides: TGTGCCAGCAGGGGGACAGACTACAATGAGCAGTTCTTC. The encoded protein is CASRGTDYNEQFF.

This clonotype came up many times. The chain employs TRBV7-9 and TRBJ1-2, with a weak D call TRBD1 (5 bases). The V gene's germline CDR1 is SEHNR and CDR2 FQNEAQ (reference sequence). V lost 5 bases, J lost 6 bases, and 19 bases lay in between. CDR3 size: 15 residues. The CDR3 region has the DNA TGTGCCAGCAGCGAAGGACAAGCCTTCATAAATGGCTACACCTTC. This translates into CASSEGQAFINGYTF.

This clonotype showed up many times. Written as DNA, the CDR3 is TGTGCCAGCAGCCCTTTGACTAGCACAGATACGCAGTATTTT. This codes for CASSPLTSTDTQYF. The chain recombines TRBV2 with TRBJ2-3; D not certain. The CDR3 has 14 residues. In germline, CDR1 is SNHLY, CDR2 FYNNEI. The V gene lost 6 bases and the J gene lost 0 bases, with 10 bases spanning the gap.

This clonotype was detected ten times or more. The chain carries TRBV18 and TRBJ1-2; D unclear. V dropped 5 bases and J dropped 2 bases, with 12 bases sitting between them. The CDR3 contains 14 residues. Germline lookup yields CDR1 KGHSH and CDR2 LQKENI. The CDR3 nucleotides read TGTGCCAGCTCATTAGGACTAATGAACTATGGCTACACCTTC. Its protein is CASSLGLMNYGYTF.

The chain couples TRBV27 to TRBJ2-3; 10 positions agree with TRBD1. Germline loops: CDR1 MNHEY, CDR2 SMNVEV (reference sequence). This CDR3 region has 16 residues. The ends lost 3 bases at V and 6 bases at J; junction bases unmatched: 9. CDR3 sequence (DNA): TGTGCCAGCAGTTTGTACCGCGGGACAGGGGACGATACGCAGTATTTT. It codes for CASSLYRGTGDDTQYF.

This sequence joins TRBV20-1 and TRBJ1-3, with D perhaps matching TRBD1 (6 bases). This CDR3 has 17 residues. Trimming left V 0 bases short and J 0 bases short, with 15 bases between. The germline gives CDR1 DFQATT, CDR2 SNEGSKA (reference sequence). The DNA of the CDR3 is TGCAGTGCTAGAGATAGGTCAGGGGCCAACTCTGGAAACACCATATATTTT. Translated, it gives CSARDRSGANSGNTIYF.

This clonotype was counted a few times. The rearrangement links TRBV7-9 to TRBJ2-5, with D tentatively TRBD2 (6 bases). CDR3 length: 16 residues. V gave up 5 bases and J gave up 3 bases, with 19 bases separating them. Germline CDR1 reads SEHNR; CDR2 reads FQNEAQ (reference sequence). CDR3 protein: CASSHPSTDYEETQYF. The DNA for the CDR3 is TGTGCCAGCAGCCACCCATCGACGGACTACGAAGAGACCCAGTACTTC. Drawing the rest from reference TRBV7-9 and TRBJ2-5, the complete variable domain is DTGVSQNPRHKITKRGQNVTFRCDPISEHNRLYWYRQTLGQGPEFLTYFQNEAQLEKSRLLSDRFSAERPKGSFSTLEIQRTEQGDSAMYLCASSHPSTDYEETQYFGPGTRLLVL.

This clonotype has only a few counts. The chain joins TRBV7-2 to TRBJ2-7; tentatively, D is TRBD1 (5 bases). V lost 5 bases, J lost 4 bases, and 12 bases lay in between. Germline CDR1 is SGHTA and CDR2 is FQGNSA. The CDR3 totals 13 residues. The CDR3 here is CASSVDSVYEQYF. The CDR3 bases are TGTGCCAGCAGCGTTGACAGTGTTTACGAGCAGTACTTC.

As concerns this clonotype: A much larger clone sits a single nucleotide away, making a read error possible. The genes are TRBV20-1 and TRBJ2-1; weak D call: TRBD2 (6 bases). The CDR3 has 12 residues. The germline gives CDR1 DFQATT, CDR2 SNEGSKA (reference sequence). The CDR3 coding sequence is TGCAGTGCCTCGGGGAGGCACAATAAGCAGTTCTTC. Translated, it gives CSASGRHNKQFF.

This clonotype turned up a few times. This chain joins TRBV5-1 and TRBJ2-1, with 7 bases lining up with TRBD2. In germline, CDR1 is SGHRS, CDR2 YFSETQ. The CDR3 is made up of 15 amino acids. With 0 bases clipped from V and 3 bases from J, the junction kept 3 bases outside the gene matches. The CDR3 region has the DNA TGCGCCAGCAGCTTGGCTAGCGGAGACTACAATGAGCAGTTCTTC. Its protein is CASSLASGDYNEQFF.